This note documents a single T cell receptor (beta chain) sequence. This clonotype was seen a few times. Its cognate antigen has yet to be identified. Base-call qualities are not available, and no considerably larger clone is one nucleotide away. This entry is derived from a study of post-analysis software for immune sequencing data (dated by TCRdb to 2013 to 2016). Looking at the study overall: Recorded disease courses included relapsing-remitting, secondary progressive and progressive-relapsing multiple sclerosis, with some patients lacking subtype annotation. The patient repertoires were compared against around eleven previously published healthy control repertoires obtained from donors aged roughly 6 to 25 years. A subset of samples was prepared in parallel using single-end sample barcoding, then pooled and co-amplified after Illumina adapter ligation.

The full study reports these points: Several TRBV segments, including TRBV5-6, TRBV5-1 and TRBV20-1, were significantly more frequent in patients than controls. Direct clustering with F measure showed strong co-clustering of samples prepared in the same batch, prompting a batch-effect correction. The control group was slightly older than the multiple sclerosis patient group. Significantly lower normalized Chao1 diversity was found in multiple sclerosis patients than in controls, suggesting substantial peripheral T-cell clonal expansion.

From cysteine to phenylalanine, the CDR3 is 14 amino acids long. Just the 42-base CDR3 DNA is kept, in frame starting at base 1. The germline V gene (reference sequence) provides CDR1 GTSNPN and CDR2 SVGIG. The V end loses 0 bases and the J end loses 2 bases, and a stretch of 11 bases separates them. To demonstrate the VDJtools post-analysis software, the study profiled TCR beta repertoires from the peripheral blood of approximately twelve young patients with multiple sclerosis. The multiple sclerosis patients were children and adolescents ranging in age from roughly 6 to 16 years. Library construction relied on PCR. The instrument was an Illumina HiSeq 2500. To reduce PCR and sequencing biases, unique molecular identifiers were built into the TCR beta cDNA libraries. Approximately 500,000 cDNA molecules were obtained per 1 to 10 million input T cells, so each molecule approximated one T cell. The patient libraries were prepared and sequenced with the same protocol used for the earlier healthy control dataset. Samples belonging to the same batch were prepared together, multiplexed and sequenced on a shared HiSeq lane. In the authors' own workflow: MIGEC was used to process the raw barcoded reads, and molecular identifier groups with only a single read were discarded before consensus assembly and CDR3 extraction. Clonotype tables were post-analysed with VDJtools, and diversity was normalized by down-sampling all datasets to the smallest sample size. Repertoire overlap clustering matched CDR3 amino acid but not nucleotide sequences to correct batch-related cross-sample contamination. The public reads were reanalyzed by TCRdb: fastp trimming at Q25, MiXCR alignment, in-frame beta chains only. All rows with the same CDR3 protein become a single entry with the most common DNA and genes. TCRdb assigned the V and J calls; the authors' analysis was not used. Present in this sample are roughly 650,000 distinct CDR3 sequences, approximately 60% of which were seen just once. 11% of the sample comes from the top ten.

Sequenced: blood. The V gene is TRBV30 and the J gene is TRBJ2-7, with the D segment identity uncertain. The TCR originated in a girl between 2 and 10 years old with multiple sclerosis. The DNA sequence is TGTGCCTGGAGTGTACGACCGGTTACCTACGAGCAGTACTTC. It translates as CAWSVRPVTYEQYF.